This T cell receptor (beta chain) stems from a study of beta chain features in type 1 diabetes. For the study at large: Analysis included around 110,000,000 sorted cells drawn from all samples. Study-wide results and limits: In all four CD4+ subsets, TCRB CDR3 length was significantly, moderately reduced in type 1 diabetes.

Germline V CDR1 and CDR2: SGHRS, YFSETQ. The V and J ends lost 9 bases and 7 bases respectively, with 20 bases between them. The CDR3 totals 14 residues. In the case of this clone: Its antigen remains unidentified.

By way of CD45RO/CCR7/CD25/CD127/CD95/CD27, the CD4+ regulatory, stem cell-like memory, central memory and naive cells were sorted. Reverse transcribing all isolated RNA meant expressed TCRB transcripts were sequenced. Clones were sequenced by immunoSEQ multiplex PCR, and TCRdb holds only the in-frame ones, with some missing. This sample has about 240,000 clones; approximately 13% occur once, and the top ten carry 0.015% to 0.02%. V and J are TRBV5-1 and TRBJ2-1, with TRBD2 as a possible D gene (6 bases). Sequencing used naive CD4+ T cells from blood. The receptor comes from a man aged 25-40 years with type 1 diabetes. The CDR3 sequence is CATSAGGGGNEQFF. As DNA, the CDR3 is TGCGCCACTTCGGCCGGGGGAGGTGGAAATGAGCAGTTCTTC.